This T cell receptor (beta chain) derives from a study of T-cell memory formation after mild COVID-19. V gave up 4 bases and J gave up 5 bases, with 17 bases separating them. The V gene's germline CDR1 is SGHAT and CDR2 FQNNGV. CDR3 length: 15 amino acids. 5'RACE with constant-segment primers yielded barcoded, UMI-tagged TCR alpha and TCR beta cDNA libraries. TCRdb ran MiXCR on the 5' RACE reads and lists one entry per CDR3 protein. The sample carries 120,000 or so distinct CDR3 sequences, less than 6.5% recorded once. The V gene is TRBV11-2, the J gene TRBJ2-5; D gene uncertain. Sequencing input: PBMCs or a T cell subset sorted from them (not recorded which). This sequence was found in an adult woman who had mild COVID-19 (a few samples of this study predate the infection). Cell type and time point are not known. The CDR3 DNA follows: TGTGCCAGCAGCTCCCATCCCGACCCGCGGGAGACCCAGTACTTC. Protein sequence: CASSSHPDPRETQYF.